This T cell receptor beta chain emerged from a study of blood T cell repertoires in COVID-19. Clones were read by immunoSEQ multiplex PCR, and TCRdb kept only the in-frame ones, dropping some. This sample has 90,000 or so clones, with about 87% found just once. This TCR derives from a human donor in a cohort sampled during active COVID-19. The sample comprised peripheral blood.

The CDR3 region is CAGSEAQAGNTIYF. The CDR3 DNA reads TGTGCCGGCTCGGAGGCCCAAGCTGGAAACACCATATATTTT. V is TRBV28 and J is TRBJ1-3; D gene uncertain. CDR3 size: 14 residues. The germline V gene has CDR1 MDHEN and CDR2 SYDVKM. V lost 11 bases, J lost 2 bases, and 16 bases lay in between.